These T cell receptor beta chains were read from a single sample in a study of response to subunit inactivated influenza vaccine. TCRdb re-called the RT-PCR reads with MiXCR, one entry per CDR3 protein. The profile shows about 800,000 distinct CDR3 sequences, 20% to 25% of them singletons. This specimen was PBMCs from blood, taken roughly 5 days after vaccination. These receptors came from a man aged 45 to 65 who received an inactivated influenza vaccine. CDR3s include the opening cysteine and the closing phenylalanine or tryptophan. D genes are given only for firm matches. Not every row has a clone size; where given, it reads once, few, many or a size class.

>14|few|NA|TRBJ2-1|TRBV6-2/TRBV6-3
TGTGCCACCCAGCGTGACAAAGGACACAATGAGCAGTTCTTC
CATQRDKGHNEQFF
>12|many|NA|TRBJ2-7|TRBV5-6
TGTGCCAGCACGCAGGGCTCCTACGAGCAGTACTTC
CASTQGSYEQYF
>15|NA|TRBD1|TRBJ1-1|TRBV3-1
TGTGCCAGCAGCCCGGACAGGGGACCGAACACTGAAGCTTTCTTT
CASSPDRGPNTEAFF
>13|NA|NA|TRBJ2-3|TRBV5-5
TGTGCCAGCAGCTTCGGCCCGGCAGATACGCAGTATTTT
CASSFGPADTQYF
>16|NA|TRBD1|TRBJ2-4|TRBV6-5
TGTGCCAGCAGTTACTCGGGACAGGGTGCCAAAAACATTCAGTACTTC
CASSYSGQGAKNIQYF
>16|few|TRBD2|TRBJ2-7|TRBV6-5
TGTGCCAGCAGTTACTCTCCAGCGGGGGGGTCCTACGAGCAGTACTTC
CASSYSPAGGSYEQYF
>15|NA|TRBD1|TRBJ1-1|TRBV4-3
TGCGCCAGCAGGGTGGGAGGGACAGGGCCTACTGAAGCTTTCTTT
CASRVGGTGPTEAFF
>11|NA|NA|TRBJ2-1|TRBV24-1
TGTGCCACCAGTGATTTTTTAGAGCAGTTCTTC
CATSDFLEQFF
>15|few|NA|TRBJ1-1|TRBV5-1
TGCGCCAGCAGCCCCGGCTGGGGGGCATGGACTGAAGCTTTCTTT
CASSPGWGAWTEAFF
>16|NA|TRBD1|TRBJ1-1|TRBV28
TGTGCCAGCTCATATGCGGGACAGGGCCGGAACGCTGAAGCTTTCTTT
CASSYAGQGRNAEAFF
>15|NA|NA|TRBJ1-2|TRBV6-1
TGTGCCAGCAGGGATACCTCCGGGACGGGGGATCGCTACACCTTC
CASRDTSGTGDRYTF
>13|few|NA|TRBJ1-1|TRBV5-1
TGCGCCAGCAGAGGAGAGGGCAACACTGAAGCTTTCTTT
CASRGEGNTEAFF
>15|NA|NA|TRBJ1-3|TRBV10-3
TGTGCCATCAGTGCACTAGACCAAGTTGGAAACACCATATATTTT
CAISALDQVGNTIYF
>16|NA|TRBD2|TRBJ2-5|TRBV6-5
TGTGCCAGCAGTTCCCCTAGCGGGAGGGGTGGAGAGACCCAGTACTTC
CASSSPSGRGGETQYF
>15|NA|NA|TRBJ2-5|TRBV29-1
TGCAGCGTTGAGGTCGGGACGCTACGTCAAGAGACCCAGTACTTC
CSVEVGTLRQETQYF
>14|NA|TRBD2|TRBJ2-5|TRBV9
TGTGCCAGCAGCGTAAGCGGGGGTTACGAGACCCAGTACTTC
CASSVSGGYETQYF
>13|NA|NA|TRBJ2-2|TRBV5-5
TGTGCCAGCGGCCTACTGGGAGTTGGGGAGCTGTTTTTT
CASGLLGVGELFF
>11|NA|NA|TRBJ1-2|TRBV20-1
TGCAGTGCTAGAGTGGAGGGGGGCTACACCTTC
CSARVEGGYTF
>15|few|NA|TRBJ2-5|TRBV20-1
TGCAGTGCTCCAATCCCCACTAGCAACCAAGAGACCCAGTACTTC
CSAPIPTSNQETQYF
>15|NA|TRBD2|TRBJ2-3|TRBV12-3/TRBV12-4
TGTGCCAGCAGTAATAGCGGGGGGCGCACAGATACGCAGTATTTT
CASSNSGGRTDTQYF
>14|NA|NA|TRBJ2-2|TRBV9
TGTGCCAGCAGCGTGACGCCGAACACCGGGGAGCTGTTTTTT
CASSVTPNTGELFF
>15|NA|NA|TRBJ2-3|TRBV12-3/TRBV12-4
TGTGCCAGCAGTTTTGTCCGGGGGACGGCAGATACGCAGTATTTT
CASSFVRGTADTQYF
>23|many|TRBD1|TRBJ1-5|TRBV6-9
TGTGCCAGCATCCGAGGGACAGGGGGCGAGGGGCCTCCACTCCCGTTACGGAATCAGCCCCAGCATTTT
CASIRGTGGEGPPLPLRNQPQHF
>14|NA|NA|TRBJ2-1|TRBV5-4
TGTGCCAGCAGCGACGGGACCTTATACAATGAGCAGTTCTTC
CASSDGTLYNEQFF
>14|NA|NA|TRBJ1-1|TRBV18
TGTGCCAGCTCACCACCGCTACAGGGAACCGAAGCTTTCTTT
CASSPPLQGTEAFF
>12|NA|NA|TRBJ1-5|TRBV24-1
TGTGCCACCAGTGCGGGGGGCGAGCCCCAGCATTTT
CATSAGGEPQHF
>15|NA|NA|TRBJ2-1|TRBV11-2
TGTGCCAGCAGGCTCAGGGGTGGACCCTACAATGAGCAGTTCTTC
CASRLRGGPYNEQFF
>14|few|NA|TRBJ2-2|TRBV20-1
TGCAGTGCTAGAGATCAGAGTAACACCGGGGAGCTGTTTTTT
CSARDQSNTGELFF
>14|few|NA|TRBJ2-1|TRBV24-1
TGTGCCACCTCCGCGCCAAGCTCCTACAATGAGCAGTTCTTC
CATSAPSSYNEQFF
>15|NA|NA|TRBJ1-1|TRBV29-1
TGCAGCGTTGATTCTAGGTCTTCGAGAAGCACTGAAGCTTTCTTT
CSVDSRSSRSTEAFF
>14|few|NA|TRBJ1-4|TRBV29-1
TGCAGCGTTGTCTGGGGAGACACCAATGAAAAACTGTTTTTT
CSVVWGDTNEKLFF
>15|NA|NA|TRBJ2-5|TRBV4-1
TGCGCCAGCAGCCAAAGGGTAGGCGCTCAAGAGACCCAGTACTTC
CASSQRVGAQETQYF
>13|NA|TRBD1|TRBJ2-7|TRBV7-8
TGTGCCAGCAGCTTATCCGGGACAGGGAATGAGTACTTC
CASSLSGTGNEYF
>13|NA|NA|TRBJ2-5|TRBV6-5
TGTGCCAGCAGTTACCGCCGGTGGGAGACCCAGTACTTC
CASSYRRWETQYF
>15|NA|NA|TRBJ1-6|TRBV7-6
TGTGCCAGCAGCCCGAGATCCGGGTTCAATTCACCCCTCCACTTT
CASSPRSGFNSPLHF
>14|NA|TRBD1|TRBJ2-7|TRBV18
TGTGCCAGCTCAGGGACAGGGGTTGAGTACGAGCAGTACTTC
CASSGTGVEYEQYF
>19|few|TRBD2|TRBJ2-2|TRBV7-6
TGTGCCAGCAGCTTAGATGTGACTAGCGGGAGGGCCAGCACCGGGGAGCTGTTTTTT
CASSLDVTSGRASTGELFF
>14|NA|NA|TRBJ2-3|TRBV20-1
TGCAGTGCTAGTGACCGGGGGAACACAGATACGCAGTATTTT
CSASDRGNTDTQYF
>16|NA|TRBD1|TRBJ2-2|TRBV4-1
TGCGCCAGCAGGGACAGTGGGACAGGGATAGCCGGGGAGCTGTTTTTT
CASRDSGTGIAGELFF
>17|few|NA|TRBJ2-2|TRBV5-1
TGCGCCAGCAGCCCTGGCCCCGCGGGGTTTAGCACCGGGGAGCTGTTTTTT
CASSPGPAGFSTGELFF
>15|few|NA|TRBJ2-1|TRBV5-6
TGTGCCAGCAATCTCGCCGGGACAACCTACAATGAGCAGTTCTTC
CASNLAGTTYNEQFF
>17|few|TRBD1|TRBJ2-7|TRBV6-5
TGTGCCAGCAGTTACTCGGCGGACAGGGTAGTCTCCTACGAGCAGTACTTC
CASSYSADRVVSYEQYF
>14|NA|NA|TRBJ1-5|TRBV4-1
TGCGCCAGCAGCCAAGTGCGGGGGCCTCAGCCCCAGCATTTT
CASSQVRGPQPQHF
>13|few|TRBD1|TRBJ2-7|TRBV7-9
TGTGCCAGCAGCTGGACAGGAGCCTACGAGCAGTACTTC
CASSWTGAYEQYF
>14|many|NA|TRBJ1-5|TRBV20-1
TGCAGTGCTAGGATCACAGGGAGCAATCAGCCCCAGCATTTT
CSARITGSNQPQHF
>14|many|NA|TRBJ1-5|TRBV20-1
TGCAGTGCTAGTTTGCCGGCAGCCAATCAGCCCCAGCATTTT
CSASLPAANQPQHF
>16|NA|TRBD1|TRBJ2-7|TRBV5-1
TGCGCCAGCAGCCCCCGCGACAGGGTGATAAAATACGAGCAGTACTTC
CASSPRDRVIKYEQYF
>16|NA|NA|TRBJ1-6|TRBV5-5
TGTGCCAGCAGCATGTTGCAGAGCTCCTATAATTCACCCCTCCACTTT
CASSMLQSSYNSPLHF
>16|NA|TRBD1|TRBJ1-2|TRBV28
TGTGCCAGCAGTCTTGGGACAGGGGGCATTGACTATGGCTACACCTTC
CASSLGTGGIDYGYTF
>18|NA|NA|TRBJ2-5|TRBV5-1
TGCGCCAGCAGCTTGCGACAGGACTACGTCTGGGCACAAGAGACCCAGTACTTC
CASSLRQDYVWAQETQYF
>15|NA|TRBD2|TRBJ2-3|TRBV7-2
TGTGCCAGCAGCCCGGGCGGGACTAGTTGGGATACGCAGTATTTT
CASSPGGTSWDTQYF
>12|NA|NA|TRBJ2-2|TRBV12-3/TRBV12-4
TGTGCCAGCTGGGAGGACACCGGGGAGCTGTTTTTT
CASWEDTGELFF